These 25 T cell receptor beta chains share one sample of origin, sequenced in a study of T cell responses to AZD1222 COVID-19 vaccine. Profiled with immunoSEQ multiplex PCR; TCRdb holds only in-frame clones, not every one. This sample yields about 190,000 clones, of which roughly 90% are seen a single time; 0.99% belongs to the top ten. Sequenced here: peripheral blood, sampled on day 0 of AZD1222 vaccination. The receptors derive from an adult in good health.

The chain links TRBV27 to TRBJ1-3; D unclear. This CDR3 is 15 amino acids long. Germline loops: CDR1 MNHEY, CDR2 SMNVEV (reference sequence). V was shortened by 3 bases and J by 2 bases, with 11 bases between the two germline ends. The CDR3 protein is CASSFNPRAGNTIYF. Here the CDR3 DNA reads TGTGCCAGCAGTTTCAACCCCCGGGCTGGAAACACCATATATTTT.

This chain connects TRBV7-9 to TRBJ2-3; D is unresolved. The length of the CDR3 is 17 residues. Per germline, CDR1 SEHNR and CDR2 FQNEAQ (reference sequence). V dropped 3 bases and J dropped 0 bases, with 16 bases sitting between them. The CDR3 spells CASSFIEATPSTDTQYF. The CDR3 DNA follows: TGTGCCAGCAGCTTCATCGAGGCCACACCGAGCACAGATACGCAGTATTTT.

The chain joins TRBV2 to TRBJ1-3; 7 nucleotides agree with TRBD1. V shed 6 bases and J 1 base; nucleotides not matched to a gene: 15. The germline gives CDR1 SNHLY, CDR2 FYNNEI. The CDR3 loop spans 18 amino acids. The CDR3 DNA follows: TGTGCCAGCAGCGGGGCAGGGGGAAAAGACCCTTCTGGAAACACCATATATTTT. Amino acid sequence: CASSGAGGKDPSGNTIYF.

The chain is built from TRBV12-3 or TRBV12-4 and TRBJ2-3; TRBD1 is a possible D gene (6 bases). The CDR3 has 11 residues. The CDR3: CAIRGTDTQYF. In DNA form, the CDR3 reads TGTGCAATCAGGGGTACAGATACGCAGTATTTT.

This rearrangement joins TRBV5-6 to TRBJ1-6; no definite D call. Germline V lookup: CDR1 SGHDT, CDR2 YYEEEE. There are 13 residues in the CDR3. V lost 1 base, J lost 7 bases, and 6 bases lay in between. CDR3 DNA sequence: TGTGCCAGCAGCTTGTTCAGAAATTCACCCCTCCACTTT. This sequence encodes CASSLFRNSPLHF.

This rearrangement joins TRBV10-3 to TRBJ1-1; D perhaps matches TRBD1 (5 bases). Between the trimmed V and J ends, which lost 10 bases and 1 base, there was a span of 19 bases. The germline CDR1 and CDR2 sequences are ENHRY and SYGVKD. The CDR3 is 15 amino acids. CDR3 nucleotide sequence: TGTGCCACCGCCGAAACCTCAGGGTCGAACACTGAAGCTTTCTTT. Translation: CATAETSGSNTEAFF.

On this clone: At one of its ends the junction is not consistent with the germline gene, which may arise from a read error. The CDR3, as DNA: TGTGCCAGCAGCCAAGGGCCCGGGACCGTCTTC. Amino acids: CASSQGPGTVF. V is TRBV14 and J is TRBJ1-2; perhaps TRBD1 as D (5 bases). The CDR3 has 11 amino acids. Germline V lookup: CDR1 SGHDN, CDR2 FVKESK.

This chain joins TRBV2 and TRBJ2-2; D uncertain. V dropped 4 bases and J dropped 6 bases, with 12 bases sitting between them. Germline-derived CDR1 and CDR2 are SNHLY and FYNNEI. The CDR3 has 14 residues. The CDR3 sequence: CASSALSWAGELFF. The CDR3 bases are TGTGCCAGCAGTGCCCTCAGTTGGGCCGGGGAGCTGTTTTTT.

The chain carries TRBV2 and TRBJ2-7; the D is unclear. The germline gives CDR1 SNHLY, CDR2 FYNNEI. CDR3 length: 16 residues. V shed 10 bases and J shed 6 bases, with 28 bases lying between them. The CDR3 DNA sequence: TGTGCCACCCTCTTACGACTGGGCCCGACCCCAACCGAGCAGTACTTC. Translated: CATLLRLGPTPTEQYF.

The chain couples TRBV4-1 to TRBJ1-5; 8 bases are shared with TRBD1. This CDR3 contains 18 residues. The V gene's germline CDR1 is MGHRA and CDR2 YSYEKL. V was pared by 0 bases and J by 7 bases, with 14 bases of the junction left unmatched. The CDR3 DNA is TGCGCCAGCAGCCAAGAAACATTGGGACAGGTTTTGATCCAGCCCCAGCATTTT. This codes for CASSQETLGQVLIQPQHF.

The rearrangement joins TRBV14 to TRBJ2-1, with D possibly being TRBD2 (5 bases). The CDR3 consists of 12 residues. Trimming took off 1 base at V and 10 bases at J, with 8 bases between the two ends. Germline V gene lookup returns CDR1 SGHDN and CDR2 FVKESK. The CDR3 spells CASSQAWREQFF. The CDR3 coding sequence is TGTGCCAGCAGCCAAGCGTGGAGGGAGCAGTTCTTC.

The rearrangement joins TRBV7-9 to TRBJ2-7; D may be TRBD1 (6 bases). V dropped 6 bases and J dropped 0 bases, with 15 bases sitting between them. This CDR3 spans 15 amino acids. Germline CDR1 and CDR2: SEHNR and FQNEAQ (reference sequence). CDR3 DNA: TGTGCCAGCAGTTGGATGAGGGGGAGCTCCTACGAGCAGTACTTC. Its translation: CASSWMRGSSYEQYF.

The chain recombines TRBV11-2 with TRBJ2-7, with D possibly matching TRBD1 (5 bases). The CDR3 covers 15 residues. From germline, CDR1 is SGHAT and CDR2 FQNNGV. V shed 3 bases and J shed 4 bases, with 16 bases lying between them. The DNA of the CDR3 is TGTGCCAGCAGCTTCTGGGGCCACGGAGAATACGAGCAGTACTTC. Translating gives CASSFWGHGEYEQYF.

The CDR3 loop is CASSCRTGTSGRATDTQYF. The CDR3 DNA follows: TGTGCCAGCAGCTGTCGAACCGGGACTAGCGGGAGGGCCACAGATACGCAGTATTTT. This rearrangement joins TRBV7-4 to TRBJ2-3, with TRBD2 matching 16 bases. V was pared by 4 bases and J by 2 bases, with 9 bases of the junction left unmatched. Germline CDR1 is SGHVT and CDR2 is SQSDAQ. The CDR3 consists of 19 residues.

The chain recombines TRBV28 with TRBJ2-1; 11 bases are a match to TRBD2. V shed 6 bases, J shed 1 base, and the junction held 5 bases outside the gene matches. Germline V gene lookup returns CDR1 MDHEN and CDR2 SYDVKM. The CDR3 consists of 16 residues. The CDR3 DNA reads TGTGCCAGCAGAGGCGGGACTAGCGGTTCCTACAATGAGCAGTTCTTC. Its translation is CASRGGTSGSYNEQFF.

This chain uses TRBV5-8 with TRBJ2-1, with D hard to call. V was clipped by 1 base and J by 6 bases, with 8 bases between them. Germline lookup yields CDR1 SGHTS and CDR2 YDEGEE. CDR3 length: 13 amino acids. The CDR3 DNA reads TGTGCCAGCAGCTTGAAGTCAGTCAATGAGCAGTTCTTC. Its translation: CASSLKSVNEQFF.

The V gene is TRBV6-5, the J gene TRBJ1-5, with unresolved D. Germline V gene sequence: CDR1 MNHEY, CDR2 SVGAGI. The CDR3 has 15 amino acids. The V and J ends lost 7 bases and 0 bases respectively, with 13 bases between them. The CDR3 spells CASTWERLSNQPQHF. As DNA, the CDR3 is TGTGCCAGCACCTGGGAGAGACTTAGCAATCAGCCCCAGCATTTT.

The rearrangement uses TRBV25-1 and TRBJ2-1; a possible D gene is TRBD2 (6 bases). Trimming removed 3 bases at V and 1 base at J, with 13 bases between. Germline CDR1 reads MGHDK; CDR2 reads SYGVNS. This CDR3 has 16 amino acids. CDR3 bases: TGTGCCAGCAGTGATCCTGGGCGGGATTCCTACAATGAGCAGTTCTTC. Amino acids: CASSDPGRDSYNEQFF.

CDR3 in amino acids: CASSYRQGGGYTF. CDR3 sequence (DNA): TGTGCCAGCAGTTACCGACAGGGTGGCGGCTACACCTTC. The chain joins TRBV6-5 to TRBJ1-2; TRBD1 aligns across 7 bases. This CDR3 contains 13 residues. V was clipped by 2 bases and J by 8 bases; unmatched bases: 5. The germline V gene encodes CDR1 MNHEY and CDR2 SVGAGI.

The chain uses TRBV7-8 and TRBJ2-7; TRBD1 aligns across 7 bases. Germline CDR1 is SGHVS and CDR2 is FQNEAQ. V shed 5 bases and J 3 bases; nucleotides not matched to a gene: 13. The CDR3 loop spans 16 amino acids. The chain's CDR3 is CASSPTDRNFGYEQYF. CDR3 nucleotide sequence: TGTGCCAGCAGCCCCACGGACAGGAATTTTGGCTACGAGCAGTACTTC.

This sequence joins TRBV29-1 and TRBJ2-5, with D unclear. Germline CDR1 SQVTM, CDR2 ANQGSEA. V was cut by 6 bases and J by 5 bases, with 16 bases left in between. CDR3 size: 13 residues. In nucleotides, the CDR3 is TGCAGCGTCTCGACACGCTTCGGGGAGACCCAGTACTTC. Its translation is CSVSTRFGETQYF.

The V call is TRBV11-3, the J call TRBJ2-2, with D maybe TRBD1 (6 bases). Trimming took off 1 base at V and 5 bases at J, with 11 bases between the two ends. Germline V CDR1 and CDR2: SGHNT, YENEEA. The CDR3 is made up of 15 amino acids. The CDR3 sequence: CASSLGTVFTGELFF. In DNA, the CDR3 is TGTGCCAGCAGCTTAGGGACAGTATTTACCGGGGAGCTGTTTTTT.

This sequence joins TRBV6-5 and TRBJ2-7; D gene ambiguous. Germline-derived CDR1 and CDR2 are MNHEY and SVGAGI. The CDR3 runs to 15 residues. The V end lost 0 bases, the J end lost 0 bases, and 9 bases lay between the germline ends. The CDR3 DNA reads as TGTGCCAGCAGTTACTCAAGCCTAGTCTCCTACGAGCAGTACTTC. Its translation is CASSYSSLVSYEQYF.

This rearrangement joins TRBV5-1 to TRBJ2-1; 9 nucleotides line up with TRBD2. Germline CDR1 is SGHRS and CDR2 is YFSETQ. The CDR3 is 14 residues long. V was pared by 4 bases and J by 7 bases, with 6 bases of the junction left unmatched. The chain's CDR3 is CASSVSAGGNEQFF. CDR3 bases: TGCGCCAGCAGCGTGTCAGCGGGAGGAAATGAGCAGTTCTTC.

CDR3 coding DNA: TGTGCCAGCAGCTGGGGACAGGGTAATTCCTACAATGAGCAGTTCTTC. Protein sequence: CASSWGQGNSYNEQFF. The chain combines TRBV5-4 with TRBJ2-1, with TRBD1 matching over 9 bases. The germline V gene has CDR1 SGHNT and CDR2 YYREEE (reference sequence). Germline trimming cut 3 bases from V and 1 base from J; bases unmatched to any gene: 5. The CDR3 contains 16 residues.